This T cell receptor (beta chain) was sequenced in a study of read filtering for tumor transcriptome and immune sequencing. Molecular barcoded adaptors covering alpha/delta and beta/gamma chains were used on approximately 400 ng RNA. MiXCR, applied by TCRdb to the reads, yields one record per CDR3 protein. The repertoire holds about 6,000 distinct CDR3 sequences, with about 20% as singletons. V was pared by 6 bases and J by 5 bases, with 6 bases between. The CDR3 sequence is 11 residues long. At the time of active disease, bone marrow was collected from every patient. This clonotype was detected many times.

The TCR sequence derives from a donor aged 40 or older with multiple myeloma. The rearrangement uses TRBV12-3 or TRBV12-4 and TRBJ2-3; no clear D. Material for sequencing was a population of CD138-negative cells sorted from bone marrow. DNA of the CDR3: TGTGCCAGCAGCCCTGGAGATACGCAGTATTTT. Residues: CASSPGDTQYF.